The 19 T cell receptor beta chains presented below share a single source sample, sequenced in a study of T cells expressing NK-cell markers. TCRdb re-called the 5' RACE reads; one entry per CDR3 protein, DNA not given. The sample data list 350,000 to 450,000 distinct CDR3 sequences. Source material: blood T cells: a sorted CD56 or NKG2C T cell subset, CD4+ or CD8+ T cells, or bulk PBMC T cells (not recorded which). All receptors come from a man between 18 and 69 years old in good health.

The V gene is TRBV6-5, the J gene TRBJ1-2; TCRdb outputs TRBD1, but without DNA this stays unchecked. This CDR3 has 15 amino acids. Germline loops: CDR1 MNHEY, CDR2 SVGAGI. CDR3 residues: CASSYSAGATPSYTF.

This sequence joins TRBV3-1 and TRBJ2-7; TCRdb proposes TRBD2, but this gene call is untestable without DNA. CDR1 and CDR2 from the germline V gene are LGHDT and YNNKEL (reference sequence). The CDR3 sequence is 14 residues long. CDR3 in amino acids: CASSRGRGFYEQYF.

The CDR3 is CASSLDTGKVAYEQYF. This chain links TRBV21-1 with TRBJ2-7; without DNA, the TCRdb call of TRBD1 cannot be checked. TRBV21-1 is listed as a pseudogene. CDR3 length equals 16 residues.

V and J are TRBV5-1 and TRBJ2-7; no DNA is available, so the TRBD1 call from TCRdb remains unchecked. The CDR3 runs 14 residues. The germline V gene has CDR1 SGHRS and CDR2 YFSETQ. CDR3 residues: CASSPGRSSYEQYF.

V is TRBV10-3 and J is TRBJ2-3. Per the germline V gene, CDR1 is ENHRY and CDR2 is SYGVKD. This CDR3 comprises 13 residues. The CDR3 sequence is CAINGGSTDTQYF.

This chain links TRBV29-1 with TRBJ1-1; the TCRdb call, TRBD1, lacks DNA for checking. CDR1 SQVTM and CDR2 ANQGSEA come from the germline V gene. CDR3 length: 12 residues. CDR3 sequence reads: CSAGTGTGEAFF. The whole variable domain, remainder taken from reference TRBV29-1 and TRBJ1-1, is SAVISQKPSRDICQRGTSLTIQCQVDSQVTMMFWYRQQPGQSLTLIATANQGSEATYESGFVIDKFPISRPNLTFSTLTVSNMSPEDSSIYLCSAGTGTGEAFFGQGTRLTVV.

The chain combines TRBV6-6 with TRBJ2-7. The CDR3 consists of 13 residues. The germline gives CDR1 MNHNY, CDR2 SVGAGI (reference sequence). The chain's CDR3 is CASSSRSPYEQYF.

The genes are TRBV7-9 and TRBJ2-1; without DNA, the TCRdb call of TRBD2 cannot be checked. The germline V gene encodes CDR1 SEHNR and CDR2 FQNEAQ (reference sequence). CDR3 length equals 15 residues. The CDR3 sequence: CASTTRALTYNEQFF.

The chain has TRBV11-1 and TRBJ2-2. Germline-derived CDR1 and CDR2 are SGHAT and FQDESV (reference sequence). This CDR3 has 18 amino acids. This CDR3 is CASSLRDRGPRSTGELFF.

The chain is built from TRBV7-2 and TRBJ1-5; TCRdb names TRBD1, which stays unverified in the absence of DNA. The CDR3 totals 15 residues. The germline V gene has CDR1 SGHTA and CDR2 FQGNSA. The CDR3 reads CASSRTGGARQPQHF.

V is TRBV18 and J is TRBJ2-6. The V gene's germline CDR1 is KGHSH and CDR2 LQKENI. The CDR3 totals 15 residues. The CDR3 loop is CASSEISSGANVLTF. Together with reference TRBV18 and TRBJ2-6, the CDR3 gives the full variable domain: NAGVMQNPRHLVRRRGQEARLRCSPMKGHSHVYWYRQLPEEGLKFMVYLQKENIIDESGMPKERFSAEFPKEGPSILRIQQVVRGDSAAYFCASSEISSGANVLTFGAGSRLTVL.

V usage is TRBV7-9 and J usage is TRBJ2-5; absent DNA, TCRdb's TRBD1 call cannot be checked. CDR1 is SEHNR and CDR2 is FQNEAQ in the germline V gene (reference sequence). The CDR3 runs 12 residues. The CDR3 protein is CASRGYRETQYF.

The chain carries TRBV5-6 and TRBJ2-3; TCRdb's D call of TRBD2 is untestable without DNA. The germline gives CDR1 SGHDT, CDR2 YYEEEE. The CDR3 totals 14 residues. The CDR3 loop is CASSPEVFTDTQYF.

CDR3 sequence reads: CASSPAAQGGTEAFF. The rearrangement uses TRBV18 and TRBJ1-1; TCRdb's D gene call, TRBD1, goes unchecked for lack of DNA. The germline V gene has CDR1 KGHSH and CDR2 LQKENI. CDR3 length: 15 amino acids.

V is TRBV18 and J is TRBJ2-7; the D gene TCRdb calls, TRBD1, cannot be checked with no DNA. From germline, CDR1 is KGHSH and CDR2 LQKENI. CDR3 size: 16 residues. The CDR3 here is CASSPPLRGTSYEQYF.

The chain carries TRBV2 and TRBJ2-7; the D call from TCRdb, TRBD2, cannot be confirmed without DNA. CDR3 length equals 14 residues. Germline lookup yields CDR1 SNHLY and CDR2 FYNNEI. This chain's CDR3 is CASRFPGTEYEQYF. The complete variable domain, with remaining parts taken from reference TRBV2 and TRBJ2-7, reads EPEVTQTPSHQVTQMGQEVILRCVPISNHLYFYWYRQILGQKVEFLVSFYNNEISEKSEIFDDQFSVERPDGSNFTLKIRSTKLEDSAMYFCASRFPGTEYEQYFGPGTRLTVT.

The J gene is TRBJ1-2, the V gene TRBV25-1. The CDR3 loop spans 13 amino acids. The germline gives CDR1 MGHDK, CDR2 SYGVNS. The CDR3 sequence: CASSLRAFGGYTF.

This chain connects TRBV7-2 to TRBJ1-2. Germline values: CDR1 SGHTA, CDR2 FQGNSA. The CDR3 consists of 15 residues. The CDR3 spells CASSLVREWDYGYTF.

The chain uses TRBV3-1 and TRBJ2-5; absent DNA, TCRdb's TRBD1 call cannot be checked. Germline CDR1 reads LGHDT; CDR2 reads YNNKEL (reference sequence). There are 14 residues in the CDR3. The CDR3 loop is CASSPSRGIETQYF.